This is a list of T cell receptor beta chains from one sample in a study of tumor and adjacent non-tumor tissue in lung cancer. TCRdb re-derived calls from the multiplex PCR reads in MiXCR, one entry per CDR3 protein. The sample includes 80,000 to 130,000 distinct CDR3 sequences, approximately 60% of them seen just once. The sample taken for sequencing was distant non-tumor lung tissue. These receptors were taken from a man aged 25-45 years with non-small cell lung cancer. The CDR3 runs from the conserved cysteine through the conserved F or W. Fields, in order: J gene, D gene, V gene, clone size, CDR3 protein, CDR3 DNA. The D gene is left open where the match is weak. Clone sizes are given selectively: once, few, many, or a class where the clone is expanded.

J: TRBJ2-7; D: .; V: TRBV24-1; size: many; CDR3: CATSDGSYEQYF; DNA: TGTGCCACCAGTGACGGATCCTACGAGCAGTACTTC
J: TRBJ1-2; D: .; V: TRBV20-1; size: .; CDR3: CGTRDKGLGDGYTF; DNA: TGCGGTACTAGAGATAAAGGCCTAGGGGATGGCTACACCTTC
J: TRBJ2-4; D: TRBD1; V: TRBV28; size: many; CDR3: CASSISTGRHIQYF; DNA: TGTGCCAGCAGCATATCGACAGGGCGACACATTCAGTACTTC
J: TRBJ2-6; D: .; V: TRBV5-1; size: .; CDR3: CASSLEGTLSGANVLSF; DNA: TGCGCCAGCAGCTTGGAGGGCACCCTCTCTGGGGCCAACGTCCTGTCTTTC
J: TRBJ2-7; D: .; V: TRBV20-1; size: many; CDR3: CSTNGIHNDEQYF; DNA: TGCAGTACAAACGGGATACATAATGACGAGCAGTACTTC
J: TRBJ1-6; D: .; V: TRBV20-1; size: many; CDR3: CSAREGSAGYNSPLHF; DNA: TGCAGTGCTAGAGAAGGGTCCGCGGGGTATAATTCACCCCTCCACTTT
J: TRBJ1-4; D: .; V: TRBV11-2; size: .; CDR3: CTSSQTLATNEKLFF; DNA: TGTACCAGCAGCCAAACCCTTGCAACTAATGAAAAACTGTTTTTT
J: TRBJ2-7; D: TRBD1; V: TRBV5-4; size: many; CDR3: CASSRDRVSIWEQYF; DNA: TGTGCCAGCAGCCGAGACAGGGTGAGCATCTGGGAGCAGTACTTC
J: TRBJ2-3; D: TRBD2; V: TRBV20-1; size: .; CDR3: CSAPSGGEDTQYF; DNA: TGCAGCGCCCCATCGGGGGGTGAGGATACGCAGTATTTT
J: TRBJ2-1; D: .; V: TRBV12-3/TRBV12-4; size: .; CDR3: CANRQEAQDEQFF; DNA: TGTGCCAACAGACAGGAGGCGCAAGATGAGCAGTTCTTC
J: TRBJ2-3; D: TRBD2; V: TRBV11-1; size: .; CDR3: CAGSPWTSRERTDTQYF; DNA: TGTGCCGGCAGCCCTTGGACTAGCAGGGAGAGAACAGATACGCAGTATTTT
J: TRBJ1-1; D: .; V: TRBV12-3/TRBV12-4; size: .; CDR3: CASSVVEASEAFF; DNA: TGTGCCAGCAGTGTCGTGGAGGCCAGTGAAGCTTTCTTT
J: TRBJ1-1; D: .; V: TRBV12-3/TRBV12-4; size: few; CDR3: CACSSSTGNTEAFF; DNA: TGTGCCTGCAGTTCCTCTACAGGTAACACTGAAGCTTTCTTT
J: TRBJ1-4; D: .; V: TRBV6-2/TRBV6-3; size: .; CDR3: CVSRIGQASATNEKLFF; DNA: TGTGTCAGCAGAATCGGACAAGCAAGTGCAACTAATGAAAAACTGTTTTTT
J: TRBJ1-1; D: .; V: TRBV6-5; size: .; CDR3: CPSSYFGRYTEAFF; DNA: TGTCCCAGCAGTTACTTTGGGAGGTACACTGAAGCTTTCTTT
J: TRBJ2-5; D: .; V: TRBV14; size: many; CDR3: CASSQDYDSQETQYF; DNA: TGTGCCAGCAGCCAAGATTACGACAGCCAAGAGACCCAGTACTTC
J: TRBJ2-7; D: .; V: TRBV29-1; size: .; CDR3: CGVGGSVYEQYF; DNA: TGCGGCGTTGGGGGTTCGGTCTACGAACAGTACTTC
J: TRBJ2-7; D: .; V: TRBV11-2; size: .; CDR3: CAGSLRASEYEQYF; DNA: TGTGCCGGCAGCCTCCGGGCCAGCGAGTACGAGCAGTACTTC
J: TRBJ2-2; D: .; V: TRBV24-1; size: few; CDR3: CATSDSRRDTGELFF; DNA: TGTGCCACCAGTGATAGCAGGAGGGACACCGGGGAGCTGTTTTTT
J: TRBJ2-1; D: TRBD2; V: TRBV12-5; size: .; CDR3: CDSGSKTSGTVNEQFF; DNA: TGTGATAGTGGTTCGAAGACTAGCGGAACTGTGAATGAGCAGTTCTTC
J: TRBJ1-3; D: .; V: TRBV29-1; size: .; CDR3: CSIEYVGSGSGHTIYF; DNA: TGCAGCATTGAGTATGTCGGGTCGGGATCTGGACACACCATATATTTT
J: TRBJ1-1; D: .; V: TRBV6-5; size: .; CDR3: CASSYPGNIEAFF; DNA: TGTGCCAGCAGTTACCCAGGGAACATTGAAGCTTTCTTT
J: TRBJ2-7; D: .; V: TRBV29-1; size: .; CDR3: CSGVPRDSYDQYF; DNA: TGCAGCGGAGTACCCAGGGACTCCTACGACCAATACTTC
J: TRBJ2-3; D: .; V: TRBV28; size: .; CDR3: CASSILTSTYTQYF; DNA: TGTGCCAGCAGTATACTGACCAGCACATATACGCAGTATTTT
J: TRBJ2-7; D: .; V: TRBV11-2; size: few; CDR3: CASSSPVGVEQYF; DNA: TGTGCCAGCAGCTCCCCAGTGGGGGTAGAGCAGTACTTC
J: TRBJ2-2; D: TRBD1; V: TRBV29-1; size: .; CDR3: CSVEPLRGLGTGELFF; DNA: TGCAGCGTCGAGCCCCTCAGGGGGTTGGGAACCGGGGAGCTGTTTTTT
J: TRBJ2-6; D: .; V: TRBV6-2/TRBV6-3; size: .; CDR3: CASSYSVSEANVLTF; DNA: TGTGCCAGCAGTTACTCAGTGTCTGAGGCCAACGTCCTGACTTTC
J: TRBJ1-2; D: .; V: TRBV7-9; size: many; CDR3: CASSLGAAYGYTF; DNA: TGTGCCAGCAGCTTAGGAGCAGCCTATGGCTACACCTTC
J: TRBJ2-5; D: TRBD1; V: TRBV20-1; size: .; CDR3: CSAPGGAGTGETHYF; DNA: TGTAGTGCTCCTGGTGGCGCCGGGACAGGGGAGACCCATTACTTC
J: TRBJ2-7; D: TRBD1; V: TRBV29-1; size: .; CDR3: CGVHRGSYEQYF; DNA: TGCGGCGTTCACAGGGGCTCCTACGAGCAATACTTC
J: TRBJ1-3; D: .; V: TRBV11-1; size: .; CDR3: CASSGPSPGNTIYF; DNA: TGTGCCAGCTCAGGACCCTCCCCTGGAAACACCATATATTTT
J: TRBJ1-2; D: .; V: TRBV7-8; size: .; CDR3: CASTPGEDNYGYTF; DNA: TGTGCCAGCACTCCTGGGGAGGACAACTATGGCTACACCTTC
J: TRBJ2-1; D: TRBD2; V: TRBV6-2/TRBV6-3; size: .; CDR3: CASSLRGGINEQFF; DNA: TGTGCCAGCAGTTTACGGGGGGGCATAAATGAGCAGTTCTTC
J: TRBJ2-7; D: .; V: TRBV20-1; size: .; CDR3: CSVPKGGTSHEQYF; DNA: TGCAGTGTGCCGAAGGGGGGAACTAGTCACGAGCAGTACTTC
J: TRBJ2-1; D: TRBD2; V: TRBV4-2; size: .; CDR3: CASSQDQASGPYNEQSF; DNA: TGCGCCAGCAGCCAAGATCAGGCTAGCGGACCCTACAATGAGCAGTCCTTC
J: TRBJ2-1; D: .; V: TRBV20-1; size: .; CDR3: CSALTEINVLHEQFF; DNA: TGCAGTGCCCTGACCGAGATTAACGTTCTCCATGAGCAGTTCTTC
J: TRBJ2-7; D: .; V: TRBV4-1; size: .; CDR3: CASSQAGDNAHEQYF; DNA: TGTGCCAGCAGCCAAGCTGGAGACAATGCTCACGAGCAGTACTTC
J: TRBJ2-2; D: TRBD2; V: TRBV29-1; size: .; CDR3: CSVGTGEGLPGDLFF; DNA: TGCAGCGTTGGTACGGGGGAGGGCCTTCCCGGGGACCTCTTTTTT
J: TRBJ2-3; D: .; V: TRBV6-6; size: .; CDR3: CASTSPRNIDGIDTQYF; DNA: TGTGCCAGCACCTCTCCCCGCAACATCGATGGCATAGATACTCAGTATTTT
J: TRBJ2-7; D: .; V: TRBV11-2; size: .; CDR3: CASSPSGGLAVEQYF; DNA: TGTGCCAGCAGTCCGAGTGGGGGGCTAGCGGTCGAGCAGTACTTC
J: TRBJ2-6; D: TRBD2; V: TRBV5-6; size: .; CDR3: CARSPRGRGGSSSGANVLTF; DNA: TGTGCCAGGAGCCCCCGCGGTCGGGGGGGCTCCTCATCTGGGGCCAACGTCCTGACGTTC